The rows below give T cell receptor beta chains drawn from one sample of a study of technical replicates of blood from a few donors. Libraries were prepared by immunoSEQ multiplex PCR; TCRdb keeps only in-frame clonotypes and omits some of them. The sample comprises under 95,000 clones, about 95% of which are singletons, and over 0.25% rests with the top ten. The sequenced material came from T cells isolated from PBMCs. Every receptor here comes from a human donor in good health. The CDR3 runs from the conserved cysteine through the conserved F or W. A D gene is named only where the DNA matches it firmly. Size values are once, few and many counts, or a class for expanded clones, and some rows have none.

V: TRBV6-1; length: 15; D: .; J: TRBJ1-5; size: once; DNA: TGTGCCAGCAGTGCCATGCGCTCCGGTGCCCCGCCCCAGCATTTT; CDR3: CASSAMRSGAPPQHF
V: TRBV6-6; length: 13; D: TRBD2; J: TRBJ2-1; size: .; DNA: TGTGCCAGCACCGGGACTAGCAGGGATGAGCAGTTCTTC; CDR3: CASTGTSRDEQFF
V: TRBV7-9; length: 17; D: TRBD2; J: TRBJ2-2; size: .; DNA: TGTGCCAGCAGCTTAGCGTTTCGGGGGGGGAACACCGGGGAGCTGTTTTTT; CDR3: CASSLAFRGGNTGELFF
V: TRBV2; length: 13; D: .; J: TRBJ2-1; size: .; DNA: TGTGCCAGCAGTAAGGACTCCCAGAATGAGCAGTTCTTC; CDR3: CASSKDSQNEQFF
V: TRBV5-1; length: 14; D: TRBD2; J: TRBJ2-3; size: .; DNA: TGCGCCAGCAGCTCTAGCGGAGCACCAGATACGCAGTATTTT; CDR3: CASSSSGAPDTQYF
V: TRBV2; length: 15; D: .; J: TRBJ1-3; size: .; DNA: TGTGCCAGCCCCGTCCCGGGGGGCTCTGGAAACACCATATATTTT; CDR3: CASPVPGGSGNTIYF
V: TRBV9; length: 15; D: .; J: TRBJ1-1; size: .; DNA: TGTGCCAGCAGCGTAGGAGGGTTCCAGAACACTGAAGCTTTCTTT; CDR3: CASSVGGFQNTEAFF
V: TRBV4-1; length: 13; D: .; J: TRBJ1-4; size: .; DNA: TGCGCCACCGCGACTCCCCCAGCGGGAAAACTGTTTTTT; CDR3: CATATPPAGKLFF
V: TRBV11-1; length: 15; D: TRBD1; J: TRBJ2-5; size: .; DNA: TGTGCCAGCAGCTTAGGGACAGGGGTATTCGAGACCCAGTACTTC; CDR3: CASSLGTGVFETQYF
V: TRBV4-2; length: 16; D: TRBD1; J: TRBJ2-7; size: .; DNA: TGTGCCAGCAGCCAAGATGGGACAGGGTCCCCGGAGGAGCAGTACTTC; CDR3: CASSQDGTGSPEEQYF
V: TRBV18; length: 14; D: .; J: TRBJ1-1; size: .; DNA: TGTGCCAGCTCACTGCTACAGAGGAACACTGAAGCTTTCTTT; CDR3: CASSLLQRNTEAFF
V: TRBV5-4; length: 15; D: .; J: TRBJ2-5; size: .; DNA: TGTGCCAGCAGCTTAGACTACTTTGGAGGAGAGACCCAGTACTTC; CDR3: CASSLDYFGGETQYF
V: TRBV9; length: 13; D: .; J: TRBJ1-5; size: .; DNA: TGTGCCAGCAGCGTAGGGGCGAATCAGCCCCAGCATTTT; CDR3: CASSVGANQPQHF
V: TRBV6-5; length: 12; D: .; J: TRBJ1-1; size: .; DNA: TGTGCCAGCGGAGACAGGAACACTGAAGCTTTCTTT; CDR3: CASGDRNTEAFF
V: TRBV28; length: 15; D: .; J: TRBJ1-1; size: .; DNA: TGTGCCAGCAGTCCTCTGTCGGGTCCGAACACTGAAGCTTTCTTT; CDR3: CASSPLSGPNTEAFF
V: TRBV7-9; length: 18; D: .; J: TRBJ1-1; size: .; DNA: TGTGCCAGCAGCCAAGGTGAGGGAGGGGTGGACCGGACTGTTGGAGCTTTCTTT; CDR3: CASSQGEGGVDRTVGAFF
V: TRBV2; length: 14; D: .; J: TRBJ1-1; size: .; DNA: TGTGCCAGCAACAAGCTTTTAGGGGACACTGAAGCTTTCTTT; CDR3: CASNKLLGDTEAFF
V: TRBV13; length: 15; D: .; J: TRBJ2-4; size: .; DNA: TGTGCCAGCAGCTATAACTTTCAGGTCAAAAACATTCAGTACTTC; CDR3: CASSYNFQVKNIQYF
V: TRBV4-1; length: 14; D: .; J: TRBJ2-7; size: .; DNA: TGCGCCAGCAGCCAAGGTCACGGACTTAGCGAGCAGTACTTC; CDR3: CASSQGHGLSEQYF
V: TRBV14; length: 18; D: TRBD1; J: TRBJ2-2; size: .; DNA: TGTGCCAGCAGCCAATTAAGTACGCGACAGGGTAATTCCGGGGAGCTGTTTTTT; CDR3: CASSQLSTRQGNSGELFF
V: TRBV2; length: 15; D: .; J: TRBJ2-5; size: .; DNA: TGTGCCAGCAGTGAAAGGAGAAGTAGCCCTGGGACCCAGTACTTC; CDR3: CASSERRSSPGTQYF
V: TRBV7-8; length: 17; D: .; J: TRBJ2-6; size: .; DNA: TGTGCCAGCAGCTTATTTGGACTCAGCTCTGGGGCCAACGTCCTGACTTTC; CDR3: CASSLFGLSSGANVLTF
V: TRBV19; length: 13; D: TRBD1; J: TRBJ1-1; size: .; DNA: TGTGCCAGCAGGGACAGAACTAACACTGAAGCTTTCTTT; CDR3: CASRDRTNTEAFF
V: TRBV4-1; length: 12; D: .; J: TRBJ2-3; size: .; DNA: TGCGCCAGCAGCCATATATCGGATACGCAGTATTTT; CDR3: CASSHISDTQYF
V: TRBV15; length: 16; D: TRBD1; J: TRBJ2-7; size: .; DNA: TGTGCCACCAGCAGAGCTCCCGGACAGGGGCTAGACGAGCAGTACTTC; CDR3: CATSRAPGQGLDEQYF
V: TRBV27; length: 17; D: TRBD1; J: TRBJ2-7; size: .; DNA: TGTGCCAGCAGTTCGCCCTGGGGACAGGGTATTAGCCAGAAGCAGTACTTC; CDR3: CASSSPWGQGISQKQYF
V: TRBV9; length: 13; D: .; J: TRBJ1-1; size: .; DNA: TGTGCCAGCAGCGTAGTGGTCCCGGGAGAAGCTTTCTTT; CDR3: CASSVVVPGEAFF
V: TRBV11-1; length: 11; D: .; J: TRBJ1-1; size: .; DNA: TGTGCCAGCTCGGTGAACACTGAAGCTTTCTTT; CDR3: CASSVNTEAFF
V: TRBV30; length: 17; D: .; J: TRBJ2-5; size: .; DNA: TGTGCCTGGAGTGTACTAATAGGGGGAAGGTTATCGGAGACCCAGTACTTC; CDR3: CAWSVLIGGRLSETQYF
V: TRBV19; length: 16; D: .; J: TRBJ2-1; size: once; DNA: TGTGCCAGTAGTTCCCAAAGGGACTTGTCCTACAATGAGCAGTTCTTC; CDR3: CASSSQRDLSYNEQFF
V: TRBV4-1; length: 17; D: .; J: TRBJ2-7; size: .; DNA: TGCGCCAGCAGCCGGATGAGGGTTCAGGGGTCTAACTACGAGCAGTACTTC; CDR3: CASSRMRVQGSNYEQYF
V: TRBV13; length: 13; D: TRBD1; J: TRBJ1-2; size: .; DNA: TGTGCCAGCAGTCGGGACAGGCACTATGGCTACACCTTC; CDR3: CASSRDRHYGYTF
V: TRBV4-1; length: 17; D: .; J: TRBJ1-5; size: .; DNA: TGCGCCAGCAGCCAAGCCCCGCCAGGGGTGGGCAATCAGCCCCAGCATTTT; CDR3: CASSQAPPGVGNQPQHF
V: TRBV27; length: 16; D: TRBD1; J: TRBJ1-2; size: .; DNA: TGTGCCAGCAGTTTAGTCCCGGGACAGGGAATCTATGGCTACACCTTC; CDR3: CASSLVPGQGIYGYTF
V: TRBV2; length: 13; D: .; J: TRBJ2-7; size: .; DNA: TGTGCCAGCACCGGGCAGGGGCATTACGAGCAGTACTTC; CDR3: CASTGQGHYEQYF
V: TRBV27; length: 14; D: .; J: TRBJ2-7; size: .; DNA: TGTGCCAGCAGTTTATCCGGGGGACTCTACGAGCAGTACTTC; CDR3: CASSLSGGLYEQYF
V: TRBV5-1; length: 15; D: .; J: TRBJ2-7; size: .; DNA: TGCGCCAGCAGCTTGGACAGTCTATTCTCCTACGAGCAGTACTTC; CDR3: CASSLDSLFSYEQYF
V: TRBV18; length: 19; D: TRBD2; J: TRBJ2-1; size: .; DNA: TGTGCCAGCTCACCGGGAGGGTTAATGGGTTCCCCCAAACTCGATGAGCAGTTCTTC; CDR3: CASSPGGLMGSPKLDEQFF
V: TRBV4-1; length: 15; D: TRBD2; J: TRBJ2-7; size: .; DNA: TGCGCCAGCAGCCAAGCGACTAGCTTATTTTACGAGCAGTACTTC; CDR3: CASSQATSLFYEQYF
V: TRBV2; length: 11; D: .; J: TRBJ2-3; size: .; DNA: TGTGCCAGCAGCAACGGGGGTACGCAGTATTTT; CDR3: CASSNGGTQYF
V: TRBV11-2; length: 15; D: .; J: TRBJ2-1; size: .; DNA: TGTGCCAGCAGCTTAGTTCAGAGGTCCTACAATGAGCAGTTCTTC; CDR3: CASSLVQRSYNEQFF
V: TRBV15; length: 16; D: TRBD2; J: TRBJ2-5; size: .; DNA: TGTGCCACCAGCGAGAGCGGGAAACGCTGGAGGGAGACCCAGTACTTC; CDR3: CATSESGKRWRETQYF
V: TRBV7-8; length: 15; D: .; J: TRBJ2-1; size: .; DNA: TGTGCCAGCAGCCCAGGACACAGCTCCTACAATGAGCAGTTCTTC; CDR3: CASSPGHSSYNEQFF
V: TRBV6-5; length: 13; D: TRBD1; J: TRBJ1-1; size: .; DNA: TGTGCCAGCAGTTACTCCGGGACAGGGGATGCTTTCTTT; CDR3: CASSYSGTGDAFF
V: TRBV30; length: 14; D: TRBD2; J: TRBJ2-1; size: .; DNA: TGTGCCTGGAGGGCGGGAGAGGCCTACAATGAGCAGTTCTTC; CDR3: CAWRAGEAYNEQFF
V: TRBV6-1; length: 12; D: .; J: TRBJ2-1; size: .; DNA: TGTGCCAGCAACCTAGGCTACAATGAGCAGTTCTTC; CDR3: CASNLGYNEQFF
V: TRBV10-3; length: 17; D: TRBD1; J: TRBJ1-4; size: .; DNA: TGTGCCATCAGTGAGTCCCCAGACAGGGCAACTAATGAAAAACTGTTTTTT; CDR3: CAISESPDRATNEKLFF
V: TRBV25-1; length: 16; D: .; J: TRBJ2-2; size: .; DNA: TGTGCCAGCAGGGCAATGGGGGGATTAAACACCGGGGAGCTGTTTTTT; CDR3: CASRAMGGLNTGELFF